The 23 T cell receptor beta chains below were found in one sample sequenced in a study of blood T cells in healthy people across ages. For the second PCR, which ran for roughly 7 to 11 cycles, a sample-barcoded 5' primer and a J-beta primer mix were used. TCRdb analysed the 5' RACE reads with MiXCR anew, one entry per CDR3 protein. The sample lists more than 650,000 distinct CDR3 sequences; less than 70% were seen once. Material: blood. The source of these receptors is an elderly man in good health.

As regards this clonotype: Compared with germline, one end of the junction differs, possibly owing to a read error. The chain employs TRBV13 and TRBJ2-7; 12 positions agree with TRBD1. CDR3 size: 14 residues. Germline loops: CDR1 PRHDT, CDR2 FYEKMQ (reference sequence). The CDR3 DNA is TGTACCAGCAGCTTAGGGGACAGGGGGCGCGAGCAGTACTTC. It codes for CTSSLGDRGREQYF.

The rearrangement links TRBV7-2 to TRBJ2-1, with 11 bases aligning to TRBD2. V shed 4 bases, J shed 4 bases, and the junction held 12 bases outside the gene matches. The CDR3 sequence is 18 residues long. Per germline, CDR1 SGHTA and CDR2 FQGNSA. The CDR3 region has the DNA TGTGCCAGCAGCTCCGCCCAACTAGCGGGAGTCCCGTACAATGAGCAGTTCTTC. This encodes CASSSAQLAGVPYNEQFF.

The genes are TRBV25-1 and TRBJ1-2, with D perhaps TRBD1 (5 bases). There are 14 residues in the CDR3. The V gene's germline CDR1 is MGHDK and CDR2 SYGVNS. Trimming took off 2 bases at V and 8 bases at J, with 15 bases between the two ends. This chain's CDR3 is CASSERGRTEGYTF. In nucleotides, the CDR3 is TGTGCCAGCAGTGAAAGGGGCAGGACGGAGGGCTACACCTTC.

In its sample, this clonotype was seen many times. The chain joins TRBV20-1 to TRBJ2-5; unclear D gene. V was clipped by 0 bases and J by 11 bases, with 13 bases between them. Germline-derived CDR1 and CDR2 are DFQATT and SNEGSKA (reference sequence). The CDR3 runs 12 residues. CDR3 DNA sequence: TGCAGTGCTAGAGAGGCTTCTGTTGAGCAGTACTTC. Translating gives CSAREASVEQYF.

The CDR3 DNA sequence: TGTGCCAGCAGTTTAAGCCCGGCGGGGCTCAAGCAGTTCTTC. It specifies CASSLSPAGLKQFF. V and J are TRBV27 and TRBJ2-1; tentatively, D is TRBD2 (6 bases). Germline CDR1 is MNHEY and CDR2 is SMNVEV (reference sequence). V was clipped by 2 bases and J by 11 bases, with 16 bases between them. The CDR3 has 14 amino acids.

CDR3 region: CASSLGSERGNSPLHF. The CDR3 bases are TGTGCCAGCAGCTTAGGGTCCGAAAGGGGCAATTCACCCCTCCACTTT. This chain uses TRBV7-9 with TRBJ1-6; TRBD1 might be the D (5 bases). Trimming cost V 1 base and J 7 bases, with 14 bases left between them. Germline V gene data show CDR1 as SEHNR and CDR2 as FQNEAQ (reference sequence). The CDR3 is 16 amino acids.

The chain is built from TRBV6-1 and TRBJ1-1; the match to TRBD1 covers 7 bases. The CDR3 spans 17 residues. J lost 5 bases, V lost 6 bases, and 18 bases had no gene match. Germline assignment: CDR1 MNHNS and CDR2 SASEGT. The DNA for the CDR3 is TGTGCCAGCAGCCGGTCCGCCAGGGGGACTAAGGTTACTGAAGCTTTCTTT. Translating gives CASSRSARGTKVTEAFF.

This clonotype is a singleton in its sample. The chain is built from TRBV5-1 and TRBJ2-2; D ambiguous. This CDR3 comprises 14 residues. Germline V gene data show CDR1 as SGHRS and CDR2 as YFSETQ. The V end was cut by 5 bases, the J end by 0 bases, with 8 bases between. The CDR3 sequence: CASSTSSNTGELFF. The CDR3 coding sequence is TGCGCCAGCAGTACCTCCTCGAACACCGGGGAGCTGTTTTTT. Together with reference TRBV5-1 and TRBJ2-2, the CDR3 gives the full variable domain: KAGVTQTPRYLIKTRGQQVTLSCSPISGHRSVSWYQQTPGQGLQFLFEYFSETQRNKGNFPGRFSGRQFSNSRSEMNVSTLELGDSALYLCASSTSSNTGELFFGEGSRLTVL.

The CDR3 sequence is CASSPGRGNTEAFF. CDR3 sequence (DNA): TGTGCCAGCTCACCGGGCCGGGGGAACACTGAAGCTTTCTTT. This chain joins TRBV18 and TRBJ1-1; D call uncertain. The CDR3 runs 14 residues. V shed 3 bases and J shed 1 base, with 9 bases lying between them. In germline, CDR1 is KGHSH, CDR2 LQKENI.

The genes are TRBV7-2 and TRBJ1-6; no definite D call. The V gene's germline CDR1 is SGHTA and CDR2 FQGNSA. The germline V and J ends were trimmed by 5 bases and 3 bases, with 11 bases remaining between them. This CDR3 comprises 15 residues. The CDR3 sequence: CASSTLAGYNSPLHF. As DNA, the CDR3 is TGTGCCAGCAGCACCCTCGCAGGCTATAATTCACCCCTCCACTTT.

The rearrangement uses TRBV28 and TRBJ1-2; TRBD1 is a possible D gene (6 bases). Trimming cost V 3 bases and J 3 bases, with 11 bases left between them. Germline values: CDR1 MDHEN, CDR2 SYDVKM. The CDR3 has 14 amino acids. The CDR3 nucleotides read TGTGCCAGCAGTTTCCACAGGGTTTACTATGGCTACACCTTC. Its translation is CASSFHRVYYGYTF.

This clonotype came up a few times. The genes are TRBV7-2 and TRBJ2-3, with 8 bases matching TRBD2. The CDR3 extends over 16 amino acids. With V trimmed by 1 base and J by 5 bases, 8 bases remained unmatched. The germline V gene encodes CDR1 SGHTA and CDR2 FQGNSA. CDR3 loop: CASSLVGSGSGDTQYF. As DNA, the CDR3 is TGTGCCAGCAGCTTAGTAGGGAGCGGGAGCGGAGATACGCAGTATTTT.

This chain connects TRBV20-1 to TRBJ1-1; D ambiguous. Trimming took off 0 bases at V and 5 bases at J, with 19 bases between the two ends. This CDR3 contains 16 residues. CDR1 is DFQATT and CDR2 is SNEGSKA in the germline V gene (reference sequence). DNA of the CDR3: TGCAGTGCTAGAGATCGTCCCCCGAGAGGGTATACTGAAGCTTTCTTT. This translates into CSARDRPPRGYTEAFF.

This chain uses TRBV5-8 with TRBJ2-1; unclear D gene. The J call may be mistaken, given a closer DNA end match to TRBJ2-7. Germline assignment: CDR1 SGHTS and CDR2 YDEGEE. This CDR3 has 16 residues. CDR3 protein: CASSSVSGGNYNEQYF. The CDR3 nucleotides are TGTGCCAGCAGCTCAGTTTCTGGCGGTAATTACAATGAGCAGTACTTC.

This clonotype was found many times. The CDR3 here is CASSPLGNWDYGYTF. The CDR3 DNA follows: TGTGCCAGCAGTCCCCTGGGGAACTGGGACTATGGCTACACCTTC. The chain has TRBV27 and TRBJ1-2; no clear D gene. V was pared by 5 bases and J by 3 bases, with 16 bases between. This CDR3 contains 15 residues. CDR1 is MNHEY, CDR2 SMNVEV, per germline (reference sequence).

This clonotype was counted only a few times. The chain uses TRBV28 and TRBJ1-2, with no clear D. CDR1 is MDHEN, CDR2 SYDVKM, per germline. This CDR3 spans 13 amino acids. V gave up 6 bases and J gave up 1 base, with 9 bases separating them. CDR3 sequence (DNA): TGTGCCAGCAGCGGCGACTATAACTATGGCTACACCTTC. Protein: CASSGDYNYGYTF.

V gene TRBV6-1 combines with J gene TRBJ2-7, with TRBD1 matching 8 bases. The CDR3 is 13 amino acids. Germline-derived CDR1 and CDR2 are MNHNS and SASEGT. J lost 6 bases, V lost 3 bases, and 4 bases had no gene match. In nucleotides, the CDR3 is TGTGCCAGCAGTGACAGGGGGCTTGGCGAGCAGTACTTC. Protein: CASSDRGLGEQYF.

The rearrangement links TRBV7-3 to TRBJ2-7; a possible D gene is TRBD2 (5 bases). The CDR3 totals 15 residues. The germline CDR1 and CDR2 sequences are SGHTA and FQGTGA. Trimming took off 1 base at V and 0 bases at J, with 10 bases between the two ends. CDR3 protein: CASSLRGPSSYEQYF. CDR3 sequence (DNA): TGTGCCAGCAGCTTAAGAGGGCCCAGCTCCTACGAGCAGTACTTC.

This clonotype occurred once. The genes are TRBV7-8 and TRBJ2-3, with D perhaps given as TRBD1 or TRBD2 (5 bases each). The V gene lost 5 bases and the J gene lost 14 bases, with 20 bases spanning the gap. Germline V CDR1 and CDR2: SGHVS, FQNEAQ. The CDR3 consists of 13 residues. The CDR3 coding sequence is TGTGCCAGCAGCCCGCCGGGACCGAGAGACGCGTATTTT. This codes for CASSPPGPRDAYF.

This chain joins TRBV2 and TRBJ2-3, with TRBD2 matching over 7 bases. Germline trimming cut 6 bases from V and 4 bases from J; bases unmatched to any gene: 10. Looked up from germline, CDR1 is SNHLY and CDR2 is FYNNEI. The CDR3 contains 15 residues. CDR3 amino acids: CASSLGLGRADTQYF. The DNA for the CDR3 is TGTGCCAGCAGCCTCGGCCTAGGGAGGGCAGATACGCAGTATTTT.

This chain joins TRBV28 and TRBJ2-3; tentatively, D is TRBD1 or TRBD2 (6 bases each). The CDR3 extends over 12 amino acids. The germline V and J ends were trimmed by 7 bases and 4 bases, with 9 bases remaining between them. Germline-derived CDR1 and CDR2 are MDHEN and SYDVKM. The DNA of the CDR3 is TGTGCCAGCACCGGGGGCCCAGATACGCAGTATTTT. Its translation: CASTGGPDTQYF.

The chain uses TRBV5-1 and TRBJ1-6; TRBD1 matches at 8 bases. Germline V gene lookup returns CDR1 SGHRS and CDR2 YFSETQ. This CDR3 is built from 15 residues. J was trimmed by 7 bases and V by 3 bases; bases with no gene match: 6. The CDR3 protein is CASSSPDRVNSPLHF. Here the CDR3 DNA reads TGCGCCAGCAGCTCCCCGGACAGGGTCAATTCACCCCTCCACTTT.

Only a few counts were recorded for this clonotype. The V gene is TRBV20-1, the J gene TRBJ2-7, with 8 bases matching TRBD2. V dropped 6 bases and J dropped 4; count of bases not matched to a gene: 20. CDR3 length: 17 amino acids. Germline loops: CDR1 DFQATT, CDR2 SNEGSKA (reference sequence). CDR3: CSAQEGGSGTRMYEQYF. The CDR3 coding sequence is TGCAGTGCCCAAGAGGGCGGTAGCGGGACACGAATGTACGAGCAGTACTTC.